The 27 T cell receptor beta chains reported below all come from one sample, sequenced in a study of blood T cell repertoires in COVID-19. Data came from immunoSEQ multiplex PCR; TCRdb stores just in-frame clones and leaves some out. The data hold 18,000 or so clones, with 77% observed a single time. Sequencing was carried out using peripheral blood. The receptors originated from an older man with COVID-19, enrolled during active disease.

This clone has a handful of counts. The chain's CDR3 is CASSRRGNTGELFF. The CDR3 DNA sequence: TGTGCCAGCTCAAGAAGAGGAAACACCGGGGAGCTGTTTTTT. J is TRBJ2-2 and V is TRBV11-2; D is unclear. Per germline, CDR1 SGHAT and CDR2 FQNNGV. This CDR3 spans 14 amino acids. Trimming cost V 8 bases and J 2 bases, with 12 bases left between them.

This chain joins TRBV7-8 and TRBJ1-1; D gene unclear. The CDR3 consists of 16 residues. Germline CDR1 is SGHVS and CDR2 is FQNEAQ. Trimming cost V 4 bases and J 2 bases, with 17 bases left between them. The CDR3 region is CASSSPGIGGNTEAFF. CDR3 DNA sequence: TGTGCCAGCAGCTCCCCGGGGATCGGTGGTAACACTGAAGCTTTCTTT.

The chain combines TRBV2 with TRBJ1-4; TRBD1 aligns across 8 bases. V dropped 10 bases and J dropped 5; count of bases not matched to a gene: 15. Germline loops: CDR1 SNHLY, CDR2 FYNNEI. The CDR3 length is 16 residues. The CDR3 is CATAEVYRGGNEKLFF. The CDR3 DNA reads as TGTGCCACGGCGGAGGTCTACAGGGGGGGGAATGAAAAACTGTTTTTT.

V is TRBV6-5 and J is TRBJ2-7; D is uncertain. The V gene lost 5 bases and the J gene lost 3 bases, with 8 bases spanning the gap. Germline V gene sequence: CDR1 MNHEY, CDR2 SVGAGI. The CDR3 spans 12 residues. The CDR3 sequence: CASSTYLYEQYF. The CDR3 DNA is TGTGCCAGCAGTACCTACCTCTACGAGCAGTACTTC.

This clone was seen a few times. The chain has TRBV6-6 and TRBJ2-4, with 9 nucleotides matching TRBD2. Germline lookup yields CDR1 MNHNY and CDR2 SVGAGI (reference sequence). This CDR3 is 16 amino acids long. The V and J ends lost 0 bases and 8 bases, in that order; junction bases with no gene match: 8. CDR3 nucleotides: TGTGCCAGCAGTTACTCACATAATAGCGGGGGAGACATTCAGTACTTC. It codes for CASSYSHNSGGDIQYF.

The V call is TRBV30, the J call TRBJ2-2, with a tentative D call TRBD1 (5 bases). Germline V gives CDR1 GTSNPN, CDR2 SVGIG (reference sequence). V was pared by 2 bases and J by 3 bases, with 13 bases between. The CDR3 covers 15 residues. The CDR3 sequence: CAWSKGRADTGELFF. For the CDR3, the DNA is TGTGCCTGGAGTAAAGGCAGGGCGGACACCGGGGAGCTGTTTTTT.

This clone was seen a handful of times. The chain joins TRBV11-3 to TRBJ2-1, with 8 nucleotides matching TRBD2. The germline V gene has CDR1 SGHNT and CDR2 YENEEA. The CDR3 extends over 18 amino acids. Trimming removed 0 bases from V and 6 bases from J; junction bases left unmatched: 13. The CDR3 here is CASSLDWSGGIVRNEQFF. DNA for the CDR3: TGTGCCAGCAGCTTAGATTGGTCGGGAGGGATTGTTCGCAATGAGCAGTTCTTC.

In its sample, this clone was seen a few times. The chain is built from TRBV7-6 and TRBJ2-7, with 8 bases identical to TRBD1. J was trimmed by 4 bases and V by 1 base; bases with no gene match: 6. This CDR3 is 15 amino acids long. The germline V gene encodes CDR1 SGHVS and CDR2 FNYEAQ. The CDR3 loop reads CASSLVMDRAYEQYF. For the CDR3, the DNA is TGTGCCAGCAGCTTAGTAATGGACAGGGCGTACGAGCAGTACTTC.

The chain combines TRBV21-1 with TRBJ2-7; TRBD1 reflects the table's D call only, with no check against the DNA. TRBV21-1 is listed as a pseudogene. The CDR3 is made up of 11 amino acids. CDR3 coding DNA: TGTGCCAGTCAACACGACTACGAGCAGTACTTC. It is translated as CASQHDYEQYF.

This clone was detected only a few times. The rearrangement joins TRBV29-1 to TRBJ2-7; 7 nucleotides line up with TRBD1. The ends lost 7 bases at V and 5 bases at J; junction bases unmatched: 11. Germline assignment: CDR1 SQVTM and CDR2 ANQGSEA. The CDR3 is made up of 13 amino acids. For the CDR3, the DNA is TGCAGCGCCCTGACAGGGCGCCAAAACGAGCAGTACTTC. Encoded protein: CSALTGRQNEQYF.

CDR3 region: CASSLGQGNQPQHF. CDR3 DNA sequence: TGTGCCAGCAGCCTAGGACAGGGGAATCAGCCCCAGCATTTT. The chain is built from TRBV7-9 and TRBJ1-5; 9 nucleotides line up with TRBD1. After removal of 5 bases from V and 4 bases from J, the junction contained 3 bases not matched to a gene. Germline V CDR1 and CDR2: SEHNR, FQNEAQ (reference sequence). The CDR3 loop spans 14 amino acids.

V and J are TRBV7-2 and TRBJ2-2; a weak D match, TRBD2 (6 bases). CDR1 SGHTA and CDR2 FQGNSA come from the germline V gene. This CDR3 region has 14 residues. Deletions cut 5 bases from V and 4 bases from J, with 11 bases between. CDR3 bases: TGTGCCAGCAGCGAACGGAGGGCCACCGGGGAGCTGTTTTTT. It specifies CASSERRATGELFF.

The CDR3 here is CASSEGRGPGKPQHF. For the CDR3, the DNA is TGTGCCAGCAGTGAAGGGCGGGGCCCGGGGAAGCCCCAGCATTTT. This chain links TRBV6-1 with TRBJ1-5; D might be TRBD1 (5 bases). This CDR3 is 15 amino acids long. Germline V gives CDR1 MNHNS, CDR2 SASEGT. V lost 1 base and J lost 8, with 15 bases in between.

V is TRBV10-3 and J is TRBJ2-5; perhaps TRBD1 as D (6 bases). Deletions cut 10 bases from V and 5 bases from J, with 23 bases between. The CDR3 contains 15 residues. Germline CDR1 and CDR2: ENHRY and SYGVKD. The CDR3 bases are TGTGCCACCCTTAAGACGGAACAGGGCGGTGAGACCCAGTACTTC. This gives the protein CATLKTEQGGETQYF.

This clone has a single count. The chain couples TRBV2 to TRBJ1-1; D might be TRBD1 (6 bases). Looked up from germline, CDR1 is SNHLY and CDR2 is FYNNEI. Trimming cost V 6 bases and J 3 bases, with 11 bases left between them. The CDR3 spans 13 residues. This CDR3 is CASRGDTYTEAFF. The CDR3 DNA follows: TGTGCCAGCAGAGGGGACACCTACACTGAAGCTTTCTTT.

The V call is TRBV7-3, the J call TRBJ1-2, with 10 nucleotides matching TRBD1. Germline V gene sequence: CDR1 SGHTA, CDR2 FQGTGA. J was trimmed by 7 bases and V by 5 bases; bases with no gene match: 4. The CDR3 length is 13 residues. For the CDR3, the DNA is TGTGCCAGCAGCGCAGACAGGGGGCTTGGCTACACCTTC. Protein sequence: CASSADRGLGYTF.

The chain combines TRBV14 with TRBJ1-5; D perhaps matches TRBD1 (5 bases). This CDR3 comprises 13 residues. Trimming cost V 4 bases and J 7 bases, with 11 bases left between them. Germline V gene data show CDR1 as SGHDN and CDR2 as FVKESK. The CDR3 coding sequence is TGTGCCAGCAGCCCAGGGTTTAGCCAGCCCCAGCATTTT. Translated: CASSPGFSQPQHF.

The chain employs TRBV27 and TRBJ1-5, with D unclear. V was shortened by 6 bases and J by 4 bases, with 10 bases between the two germline ends. The CDR3 is made up of 13 amino acids. Germline V CDR1 and CDR2: MNHEY, SMNVEV (reference sequence). CDR3 in DNA: TGTGCCAGCAGGTTCACAGCAAATCAGCCCCAGCATTTT. Residues: CASRFTANQPQHF.

The gene calls are TRBV7-8 and TRBJ1-5, with D possibly being TRBD1 (5 bases). Germline loops: CDR1 SGHVS, CDR2 FQNEAQ. V dropped 5 bases and J dropped 8 bases, with 13 bases sitting between them. The CDR3 totals 13 residues. The chain's CDR3 is CASSMTAWEPQHF. The CDR3 coding sequence is TGTGCCAGCAGCATGACAGCTTGGGAGCCCCAGCATTTT.

This clone was observed a single time. The CDR3 nucleotides read TGTGCCAGCAGCTTACTAGCGGGGGGCGAGCAGTTCTTC. Protein sequence: CASSLLAGGEQFF. The chain has TRBV7-2 and TRBJ2-1, with 11 bases identical to TRBD2. The junction had 1 base not matched to a gene; V was cut back by 2 bases and J by 10 bases. Germline-derived CDR1 and CDR2 are SGHTA and FQGNSA. The CDR3 has 13 residues. The full variable domain, completed using reference TRBV7-2 and TRBJ2-1, is GAGVSQSPSNKVTEKGKDVELRCDPISGHTALYWYRQSLGQGLEFLIYFQGNSAPDKSGLPSDRFSAERTGGSVSTLTIQRTQQEDSAVYLCASSLLAGGEQFFGPGTRLTVL.

The CDR3 nucleotides read TGTGCCAGCAGTTTGAGTCCGGGGAGCTCCTACGAGCAGTACTTC. This gives the protein CASSLSPGSSYEQYF. The chain has TRBV28 and TRBJ2-7; perhaps TRBD2 as D (5 bases). Trimming cost V 3 bases and J 0 bases, with 12 bases left between them. CDR1 is MDHEN, CDR2 SYDVKM, per germline. The CDR3 runs to 15 residues.

This clone occurred once. This chain links TRBV11-2 with TRBJ1-1; D is ambiguous. Trimming shortened V by 2 bases and J by 1 base, and 8 bases separated the two germline ends. The CDR3 consists of 14 residues. Germline lookup yields CDR1 SGHAT and CDR2 FQNNGV. This CDR3 is CASSLFRGNTEAFF. CDR3 bases: TGTGCCAGCAGCTTATTCCGGGGGAACACTGAAGCTTTCTTT.

The rearrangement links TRBV6-5 to TRBJ1-5; D not resolved. The CDR3 extends over 14 amino acids. Looked up from germline, CDR1 is MNHEY and CDR2 is SVGAGI. Trimming took off 4 bases at V and 4 bases at J, with 11 bases between the two ends. The CDR3 DNA sequence: TGTGCCAGCAGTTTTGCAGAGGGAAATCAGCCCCAGCATTTT. It yields the protein CASSFAEGNQPQHF.

The CDR3 protein is CASSQVSSDSPLHF. DNA for the CDR3: TGTGCCAGCAGCCAAGTAAGTTCGGATTCACCCCTCCACTTT. The chain couples TRBV3-1 (or the pseudogene TRBV3-2) to TRBJ1-6; no definite D call. This CDR3 contains 14 residues. V lost 1 base, J lost 8 bases, and 9 bases lay in between. CDR1 is LGHDT and CDR2 is YNNKEL in the germline V gene (reference sequence).

The chain has TRBV7-2 and TRBJ1-6; unclear D gene. Trimming removed 3 bases at V and 6 bases at J, with 6 bases between. The CDR3 has 13 amino acids. Germline CDR1 is SGHTA and CDR2 is FQGNSA. The CDR3 nucleotides are TGTGCCAGCAGCTTTCAGATTAATTCACCCCTCCACTTT. Translation gives CASSFQINSPLHF.

V is TRBV6-2 or TRBV6-3 and J is TRBJ2-7; D gene unclear. This CDR3 region has 14 residues. V lost 6 bases, J lost 0 bases, and 12 bases lay in between. Germline CDR1 reads MNHEY; CDR2 reads SVGEGT. This CDR3 reads CASSPVFSSYEQYF. The CDR3 nucleotides read TGTGCCAGCAGCCCGGTCTTCAGCTCCTACGAGCAGTACTTC.

The chain employs TRBV5-4 and TRBJ1-4; D gene uncertain. Per the germline V gene, CDR1 is SGHNT and CDR2 is YYREEE (reference sequence). Trimming cost V 1 base and J 1 base, with 5 bases left between them. The CDR3 consists of 14 residues. Here the CDR3 DNA reads TGTGCCAGCAGCTTGCGGGAAACTAATGAAAAACTGTTTTTT. Residues: CASSLRETNEKLFF.